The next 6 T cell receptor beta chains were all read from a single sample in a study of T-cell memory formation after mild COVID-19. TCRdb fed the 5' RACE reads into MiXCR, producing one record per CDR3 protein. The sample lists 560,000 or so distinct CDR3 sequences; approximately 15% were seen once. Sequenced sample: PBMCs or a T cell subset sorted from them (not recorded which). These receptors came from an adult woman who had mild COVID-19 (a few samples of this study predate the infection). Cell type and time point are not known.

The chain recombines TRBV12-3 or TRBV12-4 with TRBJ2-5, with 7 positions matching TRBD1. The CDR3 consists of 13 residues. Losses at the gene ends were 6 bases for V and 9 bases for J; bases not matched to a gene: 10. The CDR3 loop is CASSPRDSGAQYF. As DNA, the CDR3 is TGTGCCAGCAGCCCCCGGGACAGTGGGGCCCAGTACTTC.

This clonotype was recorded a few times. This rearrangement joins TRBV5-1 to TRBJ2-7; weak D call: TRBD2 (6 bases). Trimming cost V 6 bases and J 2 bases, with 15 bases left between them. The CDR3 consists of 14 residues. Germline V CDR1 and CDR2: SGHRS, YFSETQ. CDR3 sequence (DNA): TGCGCCAGCACCCAGGTGCCGGGAGCCTACGAGCAGTACTTC. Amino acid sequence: CASTQVPGAYEQYF.

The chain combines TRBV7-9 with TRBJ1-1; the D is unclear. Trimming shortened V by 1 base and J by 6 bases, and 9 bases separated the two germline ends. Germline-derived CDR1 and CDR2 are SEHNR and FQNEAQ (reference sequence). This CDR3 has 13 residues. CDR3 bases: TGTGCCAGCAGCTTAGAGGTTGTAGCTGAAGCTTTCTTT. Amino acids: CASSLEVVAEAFF.

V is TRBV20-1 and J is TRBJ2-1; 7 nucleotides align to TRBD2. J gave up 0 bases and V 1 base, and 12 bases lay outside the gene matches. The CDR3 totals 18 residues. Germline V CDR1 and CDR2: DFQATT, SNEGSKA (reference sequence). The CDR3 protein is CSARVPGAGRSSYNEQFF. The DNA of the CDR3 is TGCAGTGCTAGAGTACCTGGAGCGGGAAGGAGCTCCTACAATGAGCAGTTCTTC.

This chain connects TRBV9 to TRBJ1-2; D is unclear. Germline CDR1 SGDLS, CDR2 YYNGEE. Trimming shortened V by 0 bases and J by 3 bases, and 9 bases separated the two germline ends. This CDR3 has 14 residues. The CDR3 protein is CASSVEIGDYGYTF. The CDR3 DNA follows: TGTGCCAGCAGCGTAGAGATAGGCGACTATGGCTACACCTTC.

Here the CDR3 reads CATSDPSGRTTDTQYF. In DNA, the CDR3 is TGTGCCACCAGTGATCCTAGCGGGAGGACCACAGATACGCAGTATTTT. The rearrangement joins TRBV24-1 to TRBJ2-3; 11 bases line up with TRBD2. Germline V lookup: CDR1 KGHDR, CDR2 SFDVKD. V lost 3 bases, J lost 2 bases, and 3 bases stayed unmatched. This CDR3 spans 16 amino acids.